The 7 T cell receptor beta chains below all came from one sample that was sequenced in a study of blood T cell repertoires in COVID-19. Here immunoSEQ multiplex PCR was the method, and the copy in TCRdb shows in-frame clones only, minus some. This sample has tens of thousands of clones, with around 80% found just once. Sequenced sample: peripheral blood. These receptor sequences come from a woman in her sixties with acute or convalescent COVID-19.

This clone was detected ten times or more. The chain carries TRBV2 and TRBJ1-4; no clear D gene. Germline CDR1 and CDR2: SNHLY and FYNNEI. V was shortened by 2 bases and J by 8 bases, with 9 bases between the two germline ends. The CDR3 contains 13 residues. This CDR3 is CASSERSREKLFF. CDR3 in DNA: TGTGCCAGCAGTGAAAGATCCAGGGAAAAACTGTTTTTT.

This sequence joins TRBV3-1 (or the pseudogene TRBV3-2) and TRBJ1-2; the match to TRBD1 covers 7 bases. Germline values: CDR1 LGHDT, CDR2 YNNKEL (reference sequence). V was clipped by 8 bases and J by 5 bases; unmatched bases: 11. The CDR3 sequence is 14 residues long. DNA for the CDR3: TGTGCCAGCCCAAGAGGGACAGAAGAGTATGGCTACACCTTC. It is translated as CASPRGTEEYGYTF.

The CDR3 here is CASSLARLAGGYYEQYF. CDR3 DNA sequence: TGTGCCAGCAGCTTAGCGCGGCTAGCGGGGGGGTATTACGAGCAGTACTTC. The V call is TRBV7-9, the J call TRBJ2-7; 12 bases align to TRBD2. V lost 0 bases and J lost 4; bases outside the gene matches: 7. Germline V lookup: CDR1 SEHNR, CDR2 FQNEAQ (reference sequence). This CDR3 comprises 17 residues.

The CDR3 region is CASSRITDRRNEQYF. The CDR3 nucleotides read TGTGCCAGTAGCCGAATAACGGACAGGCGGAACGAGCAGTACTTC. The rearrangement links TRBV19 to TRBJ2-7, with TRBD1 matching 7 bases. The CDR3 runs 15 residues. The J segment lost 5 bases and the V segment lost 6 bases, leaving 13 bases of the junction unmatched. Germline CDR1 reads LNHDA; CDR2 reads SQIVND (reference sequence).

Concerning this clone itself: The junction shows a germline mismatch at one end, possibly a read error. The chain recombines TRBV11-2 with TRBJ1-1, with 7 bases identical to TRBD1. There are 17 residues in the CDR3. Germline lookup yields CDR1 SGHAT and CDR2 FQNNGV. CDR3 sequence reads: CASTLGYPTGLNTEAFF. In DNA, the CDR3 is TGTGCCAGCACCTTAGGGTATCCGACAGGGTTGAACACTGAAGCTTTCTTT.

This chain connects TRBV30 to TRBJ1-2; D gene ambiguous. Trimming left V 1 base short and J 4 bases short, with 7 bases between. Per the germline V gene, CDR1 is GTSNPN and CDR2 is SVGIG (reference sequence). The CDR3 consists of 12 residues. The CDR3 coding sequence is TGTGCCTGGAGTGAGCGGCCCTATGGCTACACCTTC. Translating gives CAWSERPYGYTF. Drawing the rest from reference TRBV30 and TRBJ1-2, the complete variable domain is SQTIHQWPATLVQPVGSPLSLECTVEGTSNPNLYWYRQAAGRGLQLLFYSVGIGQISSEVPQNLSASRPQDRQFILSSKKLLLSDSGFYLCAWSERPYGYTFGSGTRLTVV.

J is TRBJ1-1 and V is TRBV29-1; 9 bases agree with TRBD1. Unmatched junction bases numbered 2, after V lost 6 bases and J lost 0 bases. The length of the CDR3 is 13 residues. Per the germline V gene, CDR1 is SQVTM and CDR2 is ANQGSEA. CDR3 nucleotides: TGCAGCGTGGACAGGGGCCTGAACACTGAAGCTTTCTTT. Its translation: CSVDRGLNTEAFF.